This TCR beta chain was profiled in a study of regulatory T cells in long-lasting Graves disease. Arm-PCR of CDR3 regions and iRepertoire HTBI primers were the basis on which TCR beta libraries were built. MiXCR, run by TCRdb on the multiplex PCR reads, gives a single entry per CDR3 protein. The sample yields roughly 500,000 distinct CDR3 sequences, around 20% seen once. Time point indicated: persistent/refractory GD, antithyroid drugs over 5 years with positive TRAb. The TCR library was prepared using RNA isolated from PBMCs. The CDR3 has 17 amino acids. From germline, CDR1 is SGHTA and CDR2 FQGNSA. V was cut by 5 bases and J by 1 base, with 20 bases left in between.

This chain uses TRBV7-2 with TRBJ1-1; no firm D call. The source was peripheral blood mononuclear cells (PBMCs), collected when the disease was refractory, from a patient treated with antithyroid drugs. This sequence was found in a female donor with Graves disease. The CDR3 DNA follows: TGTGCCAGCAGCGTCCCCAGGAGGCAGGCATGGAACACTGAAGCTTTCTTT. Its translation: CASSVPRRQAWNTEAFF.